The clone carrying this T cell receptor beta chain was counted only a few times. Its target is unknown. This sample stems from a study of identical twins. Study-wide results and limits: The more abundant beta clonotypes in cord blood had fewer insertions, and memory repertoires did not show this.

TCRdb reprocessed the 5' RACE reads via MiXCR and lists one record per CDR3 protein. Here the sample spans some 600,000 distinct CDR3 sequences, about 7.1% being singletons. This CDR3 has 13 amino acids. The V end was cut by 0 bases, the J end by 5 bases, with 7 bases between. Germline assignment: CDR1 SSHAT and CDR2 FNYEAQ (reference sequence). The sample was also reused in another study, on yellow fever vaccine responses in identical twins.

The specimen was PBMCs. The TCR originated in a woman aged 18-29 years in good health. The chain uses TRBV7-7 and TRBJ1-2, with D hard to call. DNA for the CDR3: TGTGCCAGCAGCTTAGCACAGCCTTATGGCTACACCTTC. Its translation: CASSLAQPYGYTF.